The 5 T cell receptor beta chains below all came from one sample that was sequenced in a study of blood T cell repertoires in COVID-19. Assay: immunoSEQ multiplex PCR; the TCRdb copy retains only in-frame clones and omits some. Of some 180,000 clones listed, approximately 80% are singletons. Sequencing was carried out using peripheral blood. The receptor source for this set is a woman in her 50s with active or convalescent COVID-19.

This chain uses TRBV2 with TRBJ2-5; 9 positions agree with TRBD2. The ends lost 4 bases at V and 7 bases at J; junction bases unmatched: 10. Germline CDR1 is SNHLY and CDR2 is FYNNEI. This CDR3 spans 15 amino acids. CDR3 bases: TGTGCCAGCAGTGGACCACGACTAGCGGAAGGGACCCAGTACTTC. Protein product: CASSGPRLAEGTQYF.

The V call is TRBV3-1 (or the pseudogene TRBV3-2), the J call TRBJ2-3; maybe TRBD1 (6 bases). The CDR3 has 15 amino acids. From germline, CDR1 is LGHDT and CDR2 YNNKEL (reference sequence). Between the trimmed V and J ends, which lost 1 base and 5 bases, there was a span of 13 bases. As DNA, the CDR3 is TGTGCCAGCAGCCAAGCGGCTGCCAGGGGAGATACGCAGTATTTT. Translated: CASSQAAARGDTQYF.

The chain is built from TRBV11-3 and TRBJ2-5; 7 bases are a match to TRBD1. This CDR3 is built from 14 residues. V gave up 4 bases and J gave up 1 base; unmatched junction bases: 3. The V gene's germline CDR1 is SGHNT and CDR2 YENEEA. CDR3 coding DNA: TGTGCCAGCAGCTCGACAGGGCCCCAAGAGACCCAGTACTTC. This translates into CASSSTGPQETQYF. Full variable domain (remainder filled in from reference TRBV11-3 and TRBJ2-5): EAGVVQSPRYKIIEKKQPVAFWCNPISGHNTLYWYLQNLGQGPELLIRYENEEAVDDSQLPKDRFSAERLKGVDSTLKIQPAELGDSAVYLCASSSTGPQETQYFGPGTRLLVL.

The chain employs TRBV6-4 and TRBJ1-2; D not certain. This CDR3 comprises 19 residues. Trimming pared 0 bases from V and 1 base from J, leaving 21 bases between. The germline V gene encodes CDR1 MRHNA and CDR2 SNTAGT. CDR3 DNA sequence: TGTGCCAGCAGTGACTCAAGTAGTCTATACGGCGGGAGTAACTATGGCTACACCTTC. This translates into CASSDSSSLYGGSNYGYTF.

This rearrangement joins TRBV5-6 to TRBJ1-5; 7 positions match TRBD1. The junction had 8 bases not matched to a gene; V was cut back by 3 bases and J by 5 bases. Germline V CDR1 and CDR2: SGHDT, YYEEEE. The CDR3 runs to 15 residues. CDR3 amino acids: CASSSGQLFDQPQHF. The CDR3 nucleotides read TGTGCCAGCAGCTCGGGACAGCTCTTCGATCAGCCCCAGCATTTT.